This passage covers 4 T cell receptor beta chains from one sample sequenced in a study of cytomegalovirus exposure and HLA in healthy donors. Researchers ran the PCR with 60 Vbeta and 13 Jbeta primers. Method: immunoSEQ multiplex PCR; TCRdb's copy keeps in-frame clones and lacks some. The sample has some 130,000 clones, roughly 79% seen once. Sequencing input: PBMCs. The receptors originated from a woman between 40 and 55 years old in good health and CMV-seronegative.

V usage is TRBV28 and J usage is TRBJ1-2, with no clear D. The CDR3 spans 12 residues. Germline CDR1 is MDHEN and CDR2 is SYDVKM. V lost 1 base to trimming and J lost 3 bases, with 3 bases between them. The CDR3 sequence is CASSLSDYGYTF. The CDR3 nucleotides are TGTGCCAGCAGTTTATCTGACTATGGCTACACCTTC.

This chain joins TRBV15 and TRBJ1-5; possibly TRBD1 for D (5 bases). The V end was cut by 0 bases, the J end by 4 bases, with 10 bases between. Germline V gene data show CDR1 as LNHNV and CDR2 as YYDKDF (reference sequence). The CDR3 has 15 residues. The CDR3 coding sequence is TGTGCCACCAGCAGAGATTATGGGGGGAATCAGCCCCAGCATTTT. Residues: CATSRDYGGNQPQHF.

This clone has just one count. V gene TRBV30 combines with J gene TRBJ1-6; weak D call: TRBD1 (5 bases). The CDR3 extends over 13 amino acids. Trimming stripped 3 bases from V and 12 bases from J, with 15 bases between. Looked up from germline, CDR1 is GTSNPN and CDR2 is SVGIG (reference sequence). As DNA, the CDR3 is TGTGCCTGGAGCGGGCAGGGAAATCTACCCCTCCACTTT. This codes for CAWSGQGNLPLHF.

CDR3 in amino acids: CAIREAVVNGYTF. The CDR3 DNA is TGTGCCATCAGGGAGGCGGTTGTAAATGGCTACACCTTC. This chain links TRBV10-3 with TRBJ1-2; D is ambiguous. Germline assignment: CDR1 ENHRY and CDR2 SYGVKD. This CDR3 region has 13 residues. V shed 6 bases and J shed 6 bases, with 14 bases lying between them.